The sequence of this T cell receptor (beta chain) was determined in a study of cytomegalovirus exposure and HLA in healthy donors listed by TCRdb under 2017. Regarding the research as a whole: An earlier analysis of 550 to 700 of the donors reported about 250 Gb of sequence data and around 110 million unique TCR beta sequences from 150 million to 200 million T cells. An early release covering roughly 600 HLA-typed donors comprised about 300 gigabases of sequencing data and tens of millions of unique TCR sequences. The genetic ancestry cluster associated with self-reported Caucasian donors included around four fifths of the roughly 410 genotyped donors. The aim of the study was to test whether cataloging public T cell receptors could identify signatures of past pathogen exposure. The T cell repertoires of roughly 660 subjects were profiled by immunosequencing and related to cytomegalovirus serostatus. Along with the roughly 710-subject first cohort, a separate validation cohort of over a hundred different subjects was used. The study combined high-throughput TCR immunosequencing, statistical association of individual TCRs with disease status, and machine learning to predict cytomegalovirus infection status. A later analysis re-examined previously published TCR beta repertoires from 610 or so donors and added high-resolution HLA genotyping to investigate patterns of TCR occurrence. Rather than drawing on any new phenotypic data, the later analysis identified candidate immune exposures from TCR beta sequences and the way those sequences occurred across donors. An earlier analysis of roughly 600 of the donors used high-throughput TCR beta sequencing to judge whether each TCR beta V gene segment behaved as functional or pseudogenic. Donor age, sex, ethnicity and CMV serostatus were collected together with the repertoire data. In a later genetic analysis, genome-wide SNP genotypes for about three fifths of the roughly 670 donors were used, and that subset was treated as a discovery cohort. Every discovery cohort repertoire had been produced on one sequencing platform. HLA typing covered class I and class II loci at four-digit resolution. The number of donors typed differed by locus, with about 629-640 for A, B, C, DRB1 and DQB1, roughly 550 for DQA1, 600 to 610 for DPA1, and around 430 for DPB1. Because of strong linkage in the cohort, 5 or 6 DR-DQ haplotypes were treated as single units for association and clustering. Among 300 to 500 genotyped donors of the cohort, an average of around 250,000 unique TCR beta nucleotide sequences was sequenced per donor, of which about 19% were non-productive.

Library preparation employed the immunoSEQ multiplex PCR assay. For the multiplex PCR, a mixture combining 60 forward primers for TCR Vbeta segments and 13 reverse primers for TCR Jbeta segments was used. Amplification of the CDR3 region of rearranged TCR beta genes was performed with a multiplex PCR assay on genomic DNA. The Illumina HiSeq System was used to sequence the amplified TCR beta libraries as 87-base-pair reads. For the original study's pipeline: Across the 670 or so repertoires, a later analysis counted tens of millions of unique TCR beta chains, around 11 million of which were shared by at least two donors. To remove PCR and sequencing errors, raw reads were error-corrected and collapsed into unique sequences using a nearest-neighbor algorithm that merged closely related sequences. To assign V, D and J gene segments, CDR3 sequences were aligned to IMGT reference sequences. For a sequence to be retained, at least a six-nucleotide match to both a V gene segment and a J gene segment was required. A rearrangement was called productive if the CDR3 had no stop codons and remained in frame with V and J, and every other rearrangement was called non-productive. Following IMGT convention, CDR3 was defined as the stretch from the second conserved V-encoded cysteine to the conserved J-encoded phenylalanine. In an earlier analysis of around 540 of the donors, sequences lacking an unambiguous match to a single V gene segment were excluded. An earlier analysis of over 450 of the donors classified V segments as functional when productive rearrangements were above 56.7% and as segregating when the standard deviation between donors was above 5%. To diagnose cytomegalovirus status from the catalog of TCR beta chain sequences, a statistical classification framework was built. A later analysis assigned V and J genes by comparing TCR nucleotide sequences with IMGT/GENE-DB human TR gene sequences. A later analysis assigned CDR3 sequences and most-parsimonious VDJ recombination scenarios with the TCRdist pipeline. In a later analysis, each TCR beta chain was defined by its CDR3 amino acid sequence together with its V-gene family, and reads lacking a unique V-gene family were excluded. In a later analysis, some 600 highly shared, low-generation-probability nucleotide sequences were removed to address suspected cross-contamination and a sequencing artifact. In a later analysis, a clonal expansion index was calculated for each public chain from normalized within-repertoire ranks of inferred template counts. Generation probabilities in a later analysis came from a VDJ recombination model fitted to out-of-frame rearrangements, and those results were checked against IGoR. Hypergeometric tests were used in a later analysis to score TCR-TCR, TCR-HLA and TCR-CMV co-occurrence, with a repertoire-size bias correction applied to the TCR pairs. False discovery rates were estimated in a later analysis by permuting HLA or CMV assignments 20 times. A later analysis grouped co-occurring TCRs with DBSCAN, adding TCRdist sequence similarity when clustering within HLA-allele-positive subsets. For co-occurrence clustering, repertoires with fewer than 30,000 or more than 120,000 public chains were excluded, along with roughly five repertoires with anomalous nucleotide sharing. TCRdb holds this immuneACCESS table with in-frame rearrangements only. Some clones are missing; in checked studies, unresolved V genes explain under half, and the rest has no known cause. For V, J and clone size, that table is used; D and trimming come from the DNA. The sample table contains some 130,000 clones; only one count was recorded for about three quarters of them. The ten largest clonotypes hold approximately 3.9% of the sample.

Notes on this clone: Its binding antigen is unknown. Base quality data are lacking; no much larger clone is found one base away.

CDR3 length: 14 amino acids, cysteine to phenylalanine. Just the 42-base CDR3 DNA is kept, in frame starting at base 1. CDR1 is given as MNHNS and CDR2 as SASEGT, both from the germline V gene. Germline trimming amounts to 11 bases on V and 0 bases on J, with 7 as the count of junction bases outside the gene matches. Summary of the overall study and its limitations: Most TCR sequences were observed very rarely across donors, whereas some public TCRs were present in many individuals. In the study, approximately 150 TCR beta chains were listed as associated with cytomegalovirus. For the cohort, immune exposure information was limited to CMV serostatus. Only TCR beta chains were sequenced in this cohort, and the absence of alpha or paired-chain data limited detectable features. Some IMGT-functional V segments, including TRBV6-2 and TRBV6-3, could not be distinguished by the 87-base-pair reads and were therefore excluded. Several of the top co-occurrence clusters appeared to be linked to parvovirus B19, influenza, CMV and Epstein-Barr virus, according to a later analysis. In a later analysis, HLA-associated TCR beta chains were found to be more clonally expanded and to have lower generation probabilities than equally common non-associated chains. Strong co-occurrence of HLA alleles, especially DR and DQ, made assigning TCR associations to individual alleles difficult. Linkage disequilibrium might explain the correlated functional status among segregating V segments, but an unknown experimental factor could not be ruled out. In a later genetic analysis, fewer N-insertions in productive TCRs were reported among donors in an Asian-associated ancestry cluster than the roughly 700-donor mean. A later analysis found that TCR association rates varied across HLA loci, with DRB1 alleles showing the most associated TCRs and HLA-C alleles the fewest. The presence/absence analyses assumed that sequencing depth was roughly uniform across donors, and that assumption may not be true. In a later analysis, around 17,000 TCR beta sequences were associated with specific HLA alleles at a false discovery rate of 0.05. About 17 rarely observed V segments, including chromosome 9 orphons, were excluded from the earlier analysis of some 590 of the donors because counts were too low. In a later genetic analysis, a missense DCLRE1C variant was associated with V-gene and J-gene trimming of TCR beta chains, and the association was replicated in an independent cohort. The classifier was reported to diagnose cytomegalovirus status with high specificity and sensitivity in both the original and validation cohorts. In an earlier analysis of over 550 of the donors, most TCR beta V segments were observed in productive rearrangements about 90% or about 30% of the time, broadly matching IMGT annotations. According to a later analysis, most CMV-associated TCR beta chains appeared to be HLA-restricted, and the HLA associations seemed to be driven largely by CMV exposure. A further reported finding was that TCR beta sequences accurately predicted the HLA-A and HLA-B alleles for most subjects in the first cohort. The authors suggested that the approach could potentially be generalized to other disease states and immunological phenotypes. A cluster of highly shared sequence variants was judged likely to represent a technical artifact of the sequencing pipeline. In vitro tests confirmed that a few of the cytomegalovirus-associated TCR beta chains recognize cytomegalovirus antigens. HLA typing was unavailable for some donors at each locus, so association tests used only the typed subset.

The cohort was made up of about 610 healthy bone marrow donors. All cohort members were sampled while nominally healthy, although unrecorded immune exposures were likely present. The donor tested CMV seropositive, placing the donor among the 250 to 300 seropositive members of the cohort. Every donor gave a peripheral blood sample, and the peripheral blood mononuclear cells from that sample were used for TCR beta sequencing. The Qiagen DNeasy Blood Extraction Kit was used to extract genomic DNA from the blood cell samples. The receptor comes from a man between 45 and 60 years old in good health and CMV-seropositive. The sequence is built from TRBV6-1 and TRBJ2-1, with TRBD2 matching 7 junction bases. Sequencing used PBMCs. In nucleotides, the sequence is TGTGCCCACCTAGCGGATGGCTCCTACAATGAGCAGTTCTTC. This sequence encodes CAHLADGSYNEQFF.